Listed below are T cell receptor beta chains from one sample, sequenced in a study of control samples from healthy donors and cancer patients. Sequencing used immunoSEQ multiplex PCR; TCRdb keeps in-frame clones, though not all of them. The sample includes about 63,000 clones, around 85% of them seen just once. The sample comprised blood. Source of these receptors: a man aged 35-49 years in good health. CDR3s include the opening cysteine and the closing phenylalanine or tryptophan. A D gene is named only where the DNA matches it firmly. A row's size may be missing; if present it is once, few, many or a size class.

v_call	cdr3_length	j_call	clone_size	d_call	cdr3_aa	cdr3_nt
TRBV14	17	TRBJ1-1	.	TRBD1	CASSQLLGQGGNTEAFF	TGTGCCAGCAGCCAGCTCCTAGGGCAGGGGGGGAACACTGAAGCTTTCTTT
TRBV28	13	TRBJ2-7	.	.	CASSLAGSYEQYF	TGTGCCAGCAGTTTGGCCGGATCCTACGAGCAGTACTTC
TRBV18	13	TRBJ1-1	.	.	CASSPNRNTEAFF	TGTGCCAGCTCCCCTAACAGGAACACTGAAGCTTTCTTT
TRBV9	15	TRBJ1-2	.	TRBD1	CASSARTGGNYGYTF	TGTGCCAGCAGCGCCCGGACAGGGGGCAACTATGGCTACACCTTC
TRBV7-2	15	TRBJ1-2	.	.	CASSLYRLSNYGYTF	TGTGCCAGCAGCCTATACAGGCTCTCCAACTATGGCTACACCTTC
TRBV7-9	15	TRBJ2-5	.	.	CASSLEGEAFETQYF	TGTGCCAGCAGCTTAGAGGGGGAAGCTTTCGAGACCCAGTACTTC
TRBV27	14	TRBJ2-6	.	.	CASSLTSGANVLTF	TGTGCCAGCAGTTTAACCTCTGGGGCCAACGTCCTGACTTTC
TRBV30	15	TRBJ1-1	.	.	CAWHPGLLRNTEAFF	TGTGCCTGGCACCCGGGACTCCTGAGGAACACTGAAGCTTTCTTT
TRBV6-5	12	TRBJ1-2	.	TRBD1	CASRQGAYGYTF	TGTGCCAGCCGACAGGGGGCTTATGGCTACACCTTC
TRBV7-2	16	TRBJ1-6	.	TRBD1	CASSLATGTANSPLHF	TGTGCCAGCAGCTTAGCTACCGGGACAGCAAATTCACCCCTCCACTTT
TRBV7-7	13	TRBJ1-5	.	.	CASSLALNQPQHF	TGTGCCAGCAGCTTAGCGCTCAATCAGCCCCAGCATTTT
TRBV30	15	TRBJ2-2	once	TRBD1	CAWIKGTGNTGELFF	TGTGCCTGGATAAAAGGGACAGGAAACACCGGGGAGCTGTTTTTT
TRBV15	14	TRBJ1-5	few	.	CATSRAAGNQPQHF	TGTGCCACCAGCAGGGCAGCGGGGAATCAGCCCCAGCATTTT
TRBV6-5	12	TRBJ2-5	.	.	CASSYVQETQYF	TGTGCCAGCAGTTACGTCCAAGAGACCCAGTACTTC
TRBV5-5	13	TRBJ2-7	.	.	CASSLLQAYEQYF	TGTGCCAGCAGCTTGCTCCAGGCCTACGAGCAGTACTTC
TRBV19	13	TRBJ2-7	.	.	CASSIVEGSEQYF	TGTGCCAGTAGTATAGTCGAGGGGAGCGAGCAGTACTTC
TRBV19	16	TRBJ1-3	.	TRBD1	CASSSPGQGPGNTIYF	TGTGCCAGTAGTTCTCCGGGACAGGGTCCTGGAAACACCATATATTTT
TRBV12-5	15	TRBJ2-1	.	.	CASGLGQTGYNEQFF	TGTGCTAGTGGTTTGGGCCAGACAGGATACAATGAGCAGTTCTTC
TRBV4-1	18	TRBJ2-1	.	TRBD2	CASSPRQTSAHSANEQFF	TGCGCCAGCAGCCCCAGACAAACTAGCGCTCACAGCGCAAATGAGCAGTTCTTC
TRBV21-1	14	TRBJ1-1	.	.	CASSKALAGREAFF	TGTGCCAGCAGCAAAGCATTGGCAGGCCGTGAAGCTTTCTTT
TRBV27	18	TRBJ1-5	.	.	CASSPRAAGRHSNQPQHF	TGTGCCAGCAGTCCACGGGCGGCGGGAAGGCATAGCAATCAGCCCCAGCATTTT
TRBV7-9	12	TRBJ2-7	.	.	CASSFESYEQYF	TGTGCCAGCAGCTTCGAGTCCTACGAGCAGTACTTC
TRBV19	14	TRBJ2-7	few	.	CASSNGVGSYEQYF	TGTGCCAGTAGTAACGGTGTGGGCTCCTACGAGCAGTACTTC
TRBV19	13	TRBJ1-5	few	.	CASSMGRAQPQHF	TGTGCCAGTAGTATGGGCAGGGCTCAGCCCCAGCATTTT
TRBV12-5	12	TRBJ1-6	.	.	CASGLANSPLHF	TGTGCTAGTGGTTTGGCCAATTCACCCCTCCACTTT
TRBV6-5	13	TRBJ2-7	.	.	CASSPPGSYEQYF	TGTGCCAGCAGTCCGCCGGGGTCCTACGAGCAGTACTTC
TRBV28	16	TRBJ2-6	.	.	CASSWGELSGANVLTF	TGTGCCAGCAGTTGGGGTGAGCTCTCTGGGGCCAACGTCCTGACTTTC
TRBV7-2	14	TRBJ2-1	.	.	CASTRGASSNEQFF	TGTGCCAGCACTCGGGGGGCCTCCTCCAATGAGCAGTTCTTC
TRBV15	12	TRBJ2-7	few	.	CATSADSYEQYF	TGTGCCACCAGCGCAGACAGCTACGAGCAGTACTTC